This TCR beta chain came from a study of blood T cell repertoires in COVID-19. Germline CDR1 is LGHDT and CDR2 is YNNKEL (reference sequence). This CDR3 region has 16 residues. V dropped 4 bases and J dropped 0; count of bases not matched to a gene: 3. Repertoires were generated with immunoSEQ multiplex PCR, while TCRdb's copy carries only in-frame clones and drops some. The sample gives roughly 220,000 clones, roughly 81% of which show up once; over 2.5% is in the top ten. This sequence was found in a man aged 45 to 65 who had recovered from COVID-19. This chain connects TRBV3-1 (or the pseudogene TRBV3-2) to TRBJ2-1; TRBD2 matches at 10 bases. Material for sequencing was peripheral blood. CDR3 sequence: CASSRLAGYSYNEQFF. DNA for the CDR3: TGTGCCAGCAGCCGACTAGCGGGTTACTCCTACAATGAGCAGTTCTTC.